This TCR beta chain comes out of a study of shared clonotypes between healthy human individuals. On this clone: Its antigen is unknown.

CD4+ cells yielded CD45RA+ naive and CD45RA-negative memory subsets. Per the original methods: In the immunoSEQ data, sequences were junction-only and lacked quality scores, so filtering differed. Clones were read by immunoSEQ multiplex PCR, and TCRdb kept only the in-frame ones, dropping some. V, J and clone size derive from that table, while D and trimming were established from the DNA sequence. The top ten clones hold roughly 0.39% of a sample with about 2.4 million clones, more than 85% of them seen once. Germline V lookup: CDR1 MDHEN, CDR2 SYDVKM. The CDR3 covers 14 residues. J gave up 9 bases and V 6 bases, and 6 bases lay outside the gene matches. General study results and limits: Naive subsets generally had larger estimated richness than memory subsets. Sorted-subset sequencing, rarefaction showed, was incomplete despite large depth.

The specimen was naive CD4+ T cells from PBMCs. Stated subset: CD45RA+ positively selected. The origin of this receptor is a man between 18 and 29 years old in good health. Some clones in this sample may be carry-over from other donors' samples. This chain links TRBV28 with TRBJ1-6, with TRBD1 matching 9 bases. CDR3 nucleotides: TGTGCCAGCAGCAACAGGGGGCAAGCTTCACCCCTCCACTTT. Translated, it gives CASSNRGQASPLHF.